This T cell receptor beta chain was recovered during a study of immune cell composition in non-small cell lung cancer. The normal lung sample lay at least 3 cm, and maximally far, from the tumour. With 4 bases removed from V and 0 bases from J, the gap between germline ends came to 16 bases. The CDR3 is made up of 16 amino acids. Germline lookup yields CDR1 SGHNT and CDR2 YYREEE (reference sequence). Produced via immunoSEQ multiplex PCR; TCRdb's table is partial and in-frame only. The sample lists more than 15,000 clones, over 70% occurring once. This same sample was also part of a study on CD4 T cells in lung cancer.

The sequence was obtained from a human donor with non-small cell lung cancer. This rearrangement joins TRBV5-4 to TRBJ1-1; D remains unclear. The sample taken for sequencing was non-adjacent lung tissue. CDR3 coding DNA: TGTGCCAGCAGCGTATGGACCCCCCTTATGAACACTGAAGCTTTCTTT. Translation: CASSVWTPLMNTEAFF. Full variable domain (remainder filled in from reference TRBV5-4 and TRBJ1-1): ETGVTQSPTHLIKTRGQQVTLRCSSQSGHNTVSWYQQALGQGPQFIFQYYREEENGRGNFPPRFSGLQFPNYSSELNVNALELDDSALYLCASSVWTPLMNTEAFFGQGTRLTVV.